This is a list of T cell receptor beta chains from one sample in a study of T cell repertoires in cytomegalovirus infection. MiXCR was run by TCRdb on the reads, yielding one entry per CDR3 protein. The sample contains hundreds of thousands of distinct CDR3 sequences, 32% of which appear only once. Their antigens remain unidentified. This sample comprised cultured CD8+ T cells from PBMCs, obtained from culture after CMV antigen stimulation. The receptors were sampled from a human donor in good health (CMV status not recorded). Some clones in this sample may be carry-over from other donors' samples. The CDR3 runs from the conserved cysteine through the conserved F or W.

V gene: TRBV19; CDR3 protein: CASSIGDWNSYEQYF
V gene: TRBV18; CDR3 protein: CASSPGAQGQDWRQPQHF
V gene: TRBV6-1; CDR3 protein: CASSEAHDLPQGNTIYF
V gene: TRBV13; CDR3 protein: CASSLYHSGPSTDTQYF
V gene: TRBV7-8; CDR3 protein: CASSLEGAGATDTQYF
V gene: TRBV29-1; CDR3 protein: CSVERSTDTQYF
V gene: TRBV10-3; CDR3 protein: CAISEGGQGYVEQFF
V gene: TRBV7-2; CDR3 protein: CASSSDRLAGVQNEQYF
V gene: TRBV7-9; CDR3 protein: CASSSRDRASVEKLFF
V gene: TRBV6-2/TRBV6-3; CDR3 protein: CASSTNRVGTEAFF
V gene: TRBV19; CDR3 protein: CASSILQGVSYGYTF
V gene: TRBV4-1; CDR3 protein: CASSQDWPNYEQYF
V gene: TRBV12-3/TRBV12-4; CDR3 protein: CASSSSRQQDYNEQFF
V gene: TRBV6-6; CDR3 protein: CASRGPDLEAFF
V gene: TRBV7-6; CDR3 protein: CASSLYEGEYEQYF
V gene: TRBV27; CDR3 protein: CASSLIPSGGYTEAFF
V gene: TRBV27; CDR3 protein: CASSRAGPNTEAFF
V gene: TRBV7-2; CDR3 protein: CASSWAGADYGYTF
V gene: TRBV19; CDR3 protein: CANSSRDRASDTQYF
V gene: TRBV7-2; CDR3 protein: CASSWTSGGNYEQYF
V gene: TRBV6-5; CDR3 protein: CASSPSSAGPRPGELFF
V gene: TRBV5-8; CDR3 protein: CASSLALRWGNQPQHF
V gene: TRBV20-1; CDR3 protein: CSAQIGGRGAYNEQFF
V gene: TRBV19; CDR3 protein: CTSSTSGTAARF
V gene: TRBV27; CDR3 protein: CASSPRGAGVYETQYF
V gene: TRBV7-6; CDR3 protein: CASSTGTGSYTF
V gene: TRBV20-1; CDR3 protein: CSARDGGYNEQFF
V gene: TRBV19; CDR3 protein: CASIPEAGGYGYTF
V gene: TRBV2; CDR3 protein: CASSEALEVMNTGELFF
V gene: TRBV6-1; CDR3 protein: CASSLTSFDGTQYF
V gene: TRBV7-2; CDR3 protein: CASSPGPLLQPQHF
V gene: TRBV11-3; CDR3 protein: CASSLVGQSSYNVQFF
V gene: TRBV7-6; CDR3 protein: CASTAGTDTGELFF
V gene: TRBV5-5; CDR3 protein: CASTLTKGTGSPLHF
V gene: TRBV11-3; CDR3 protein: CASSSGPAGTIQETQYF
V gene: TRBV27; CDR3 protein: CASSPVAGAPYNEQFF
V gene: TRBV5-6; CDR3 protein: CASSGLYYGYTF
V gene: TRBV4-1; CDR3 protein: CASSQVRTSNYGYTF
V gene: TRBV19; CDR3 protein: CASSKGQISNQPQHF
V gene: TRBV6-6; CDR3 protein: CASSSIILGDYEQYF
V gene: TRBV7-9; CDR3 protein: CASSLARTGVDTEAFF
V gene: TRBV12-3/TRBV12-4; CDR3 protein: CASTRGLGEQYF
V gene: TRBV27; CDR3 protein: CASRSGGIYGYTF
V gene: TRBV7-9; CDR3 protein: CASSAGPAGKGLYGYTF